This entry lists 32 T cell receptor beta chains sequenced from one sample in a study of OX40 agonist ivuxolimab in advanced cancers. Preparation of the library involved the immunoSEQ multiplex PCR assay. TCRdb carries this immuneACCESS record with in-frame sequences only. Its versions omit some clonotypes, under half of them owing to an unresolved V gene in the studies checked, with the rest unexplained. This sample gives around 45,000 clones in total; approximately 80% of them show up just once. Of the sample, around 9.3% falls within the top ten clones. Sequences were derived from CD4+ or CD8+ T cells sorted from blood, sampled in a trial of the OX40 agonist ivuxolimab. These TCRs come from an adult with an advanced solid tumor such as melanoma, head and neck, liver or kidney cancer.

The genes are TRBV5-6 and TRBJ2-3; 7 nucleotides line up with TRBD1. CDR1 and CDR2 (germline): SGHDT, YYEEEE. The CDR3 runs 15 residues. Trimming cost V 2 bases and J 6 bases; bases outside gene matches: 9. The CDR3 region has the DNA TGTGCCAGCAGCTTCCGAGGCCTACAGGGGGATACGCAGTATTTT. It yields the protein CASSFRGLQGDTQYF.

This clone was picked up one time. The chain links TRBV28 to TRBJ1-2; D gene unclear. The CDR3 contains 14 residues. Per the germline V gene, CDR1 is MDHEN and CDR2 is SYDVKM. Trimming took off 3 bases at V and 4 bases at J, with 12 bases between the two ends. The CDR3 DNA sequence: TGTGCCAGCAGTTTGGTTGACAACTCCTATGGCTACACCTTC. As protein: CASSLVDNSYGYTF.

Concerning this clone: At one of its ends the junction is not consistent with the germline gene, which may arise from a read error. The genes are TRBV2 and TRBJ2-1, with TRBD2 identical over 11 bases. The CDR3 has 16 amino acids. Germline CDR1 and CDR2: SNHLY and FYNNEI. The chain's CDR3 is CASSLSSGRMRNGQFF. The CDR3 nucleotides read TGTGCCAGCAGTTTGTCTAGCGGGAGGATGAGGAATGGGCAGTTCTTC. Based on the CDR3 plus reference TRBV2 and TRBJ2-1, the full variable domain is EPEVTQTPSHQVTQMGQEVILRCVPISNHLYFYWYRQILGQKVEFLVSFYNNEISEKSEIFDDQFSVERPDGSNFTLKIRSTKLEDSAMYFCASSLSSGRMRNGQFFGPGTRLTVL.

The CDR3 loop reads CASSVSSVPQNIQYF. The CDR3 DNA sequence: TGTGCCAGCAGCGTATCCAGCGTCCCCCAAAACATTCAGTACTTC. The V gene is TRBV9, the J gene TRBJ2-4; D gene unclear. Trimming removed 1 base at V and 5 bases at J, with 13 bases between. Germline loops: CDR1 SGDLS, CDR2 YYNGEE. This CDR3 comprises 15 residues.

The V gene is TRBV5-1, the J gene TRBJ2-1; D not certain. Trimming shortened V by 0 bases and J by 6 bases, and 16 bases separated the two germline ends. Germline CDR1 reads SGHRS; CDR2 reads YFSETQ. CDR3 size: 16 residues. The CDR3 sequence is CASSLAGRQNINEQFF. The DNA of the CDR3 is TGCGCCAGCAGCTTGGCCGGTCGGCAGAACATCAATGAGCAGTTCTTC. Drawing the rest from reference TRBV5-1 and TRBJ2-1, the complete variable domain is KAGVTQTPRYLIKTRGQQVTLSCSPISGHRSVSWYQQTPGQGLQFLFEYFSETQRNKGNFPGRFSGRQFSNSRSEMNVSTLELGDSALYLCASSLAGRQNINEQFFGPGTRLTVL.

V is TRBV6-5 and J is TRBJ1-1; D is undetermined. The CDR3 is made up of 16 amino acids. Trimming shortened V by 0 bases and J by 5 bases, and 16 bases separated the two germline ends. The germline V gene encodes CDR1 MNHEY and CDR2 SVGAGI. The CDR3 sequence: CASSYSGHTGGTEAFF. Written as DNA, the CDR3 is TGTGCCAGCAGTTACTCTGGTCACACCGGTGGAACTGAAGCTTTCTTT.

The chain is built from TRBV7-2 and TRBJ2-7; 7 bases line up with TRBD1. CDR3 length: 15 residues. The V gene's germline CDR1 is SGHTA and CDR2 FQGNSA. V dropped 5 bases and J dropped 6; count of bases not matched to a gene: 13. The DNA of the CDR3 is TGTGCCAGCAGCCCTTCGGACAGGCCCGGAGGCGAGCAGTACTTC. Translation gives CASSPSDRPGGEQYF.

About this clone itself: A junction end diverges from the germline sequence, so it may reflect a read error. V is TRBV28 and J is TRBJ2-1; tentatively, D is TRBD2 (5 bases). Germline CDR1 reads MDHEN; CDR2 reads SYDVKM. This CDR3 is built from 11 residues. The CDR3 coding sequence is TGCGGGATAAGGTCCTACAATGAGCAGTTCTTC. Amino acid sequence: CGIRSYNEQFF.

The V and J genes are TRBV6-1 and TRBJ1-3, with no clear D. The CDR3 has 12 amino acids. V lost 6 bases, J lost 4 bases, and 7 bases lay in between. From germline, CDR1 is MNHNS and CDR2 SASEGT. CDR3 sequence reads: CASRPGGNTIYF. The CDR3 DNA is TGTGCCAGCAGGCCCGGGGGAAACACCATATATTTT.

This clone is a singleton in its sample. The chain couples TRBV15 to TRBJ1-2; D is perhaps TRBD1 (5 bases). Trimming took 5 bases from V and 6 from J, leaving 16 bases between them. The CDR3 loop spans 14 amino acids. Germline V gene sequence: CDR1 LNHNV, CDR2 YYDKDF (reference sequence). The chain's CDR3 is CATSSVVEGNGYTF. In nucleotides, the CDR3 is TGTGCCACCAGCTCCGTGGTCGAGGGGAATGGCTACACCTTC.

The CDR3 reads CASSRGGYEQYF. Here the CDR3 DNA reads TGTGCCAGCAGTCGAGGGGGCTACGAGCAGTACTTC. The V gene is TRBV27, the J gene TRBJ2-7; the D gene is possibly TRBD1 (6 bases). CDR1 is MNHEY, CDR2 SMNVEV, per germline (reference sequence). The V end was cut by 5 bases, the J end by 3 bases, with 8 bases between. This CDR3 comprises 12 residues.

Comments on this clone: Within the sample, other DNA sequences also encode this same CDR3. The chain employs TRBV10-1 and TRBJ2-1; 8 nucleotides match TRBD2. The germline CDR1 and CDR2 sequences are WNHNN and SYGVQD (reference sequence). The CDR3 has 14 amino acids. The junction had 3 bases not matched to a gene; V was cut back by 3 bases and J by 5 bases. In DNA form, the CDR3 reads TGCGCCAGCAGTGAAAGCGGGAGAGACAATGAGCAGTTCTTC. Amino acids: CASSESGRDNEQFF.

The chain combines TRBV27 with TRBJ1-1; no definite D call. The germline CDR1 and CDR2 sequences are MNHEY and SMNVEV (reference sequence). The CDR3 extends over 10 amino acids. V lost 7 bases and J 6 bases, leaving 6 bases between the germline ends. CDR3 coding DNA: TGTGCCAGCAACGGATCTGAAGCTTTCTTT. Translation gives CASNGSEAFF.

J is TRBJ2-3 and V is TRBV7-9; D ambiguous. This CDR3 has 15 residues. Trimming pared 2 bases from V and 0 bases from J, leaving 9 bases between. CDR1 SEHNR and CDR2 FQNEAQ come from the germline V gene (reference sequence). In nucleotides, the CDR3 is TGTGCCAGCAGCTTACGCGGCAGAAGCACAGATACGCAGTATTTT. Encoded protein: CASSLRGRSTDTQYF.

The chain uses TRBV27 and TRBJ2-7, with TRBD2 matching 15 bases. This CDR3 spans 15 amino acids. Germline CDR1 MNHEY, CDR2 SMNVEV (reference sequence). V shed 6 bases, J shed 4 bases, and the junction held 4 bases outside the gene matches. This CDR3 reads CASRMGLAGGYEQYF. The CDR3 DNA sequence: TGTGCCAGCAGAATGGGACTAGCGGGAGGTTACGAGCAGTACTTC.

The chain carries TRBV5-3 and TRBJ2-7; 8 bases line up with TRBD2. TRBV5-3 is marked as an open reading frame, function uncertain. This CDR3 spans 15 amino acids. The trim removed 1 base at V and 5 bases at J, leaving 8 bases unmatched. Written as DNA, the CDR3 is TGTGCCAGAAGCTTGATAACGGGAGGGAAACACGAGCAGTACTTC. As protein: CARSLITGGKHEQYF.

This sequence joins TRBV29-1 and TRBJ1-1; 8 nucleotides align to TRBD1. CDR3 size: 14 residues. The junction had 7 bases not matched to a gene; V was cut back by 6 bases and J by 1 base. CDR1 is SQVTM, CDR2 ANQGSEA, per germline. For the CDR3, the DNA is TGCAGCGTGACAGGGGAAGGGGCGAACACTGAAGCTTTCTTT. Its translation is CSVTGEGANTEAFF. Full variable domain (remainder filled in from reference TRBV29-1 and TRBJ1-1): SAVISQKPSRDICQRGTSLTIQCQVDSQVTMMFWYRQQPGQSLTLIATANQGSEATYESGFVIDKFPISRPNLTFSTLTVSNMSPEDSSIYLCSVTGEGANTEAFFGQGTRLTVV.

J is TRBJ2-7 and V is TRBV10-3; tentatively, D is TRBD2 (5 bases). This CDR3 region has 12 residues. Germline CDR1 and CDR2: ENHRY and SYGVKD. V was clipped by 3 bases and J by 5 bases, with 8 bases between them. CDR3 sequence: CAISDTGNEQYF. In nucleotides, the CDR3 is TGTGCCATCAGTGATACGGGAAACGAGCAGTACTTC.

The chain carries TRBV5-1 and TRBJ1-6; D not resolved. The ends were cut back, 0 bases at V and 7 bases at J, with 11 bases in the middle. The CDR3 extends over 15 amino acids. The germline CDR1 and CDR2 sequences are SGHRS and YFSETQ. The CDR3 region is CASSLAGQRNSPLHF. CDR3 coding DNA: TGCGCCAGCAGCTTGGCAGGCCAGCGAAATTCACCCCTCCACTTT.

This sequence joins TRBV2 and TRBJ2-4; weak D call: TRBD1 (5 bases). Germline CDR1 and CDR2: SNHLY and FYNNEI. The CDR3 runs 14 residues. Trimming took 5 bases from V and 4 from J, leaving 12 bases between them. This CDR3 is CASSLGRVKNIQYF. Here the CDR3 DNA reads TGTGCCAGCAGTCTTGGCAGGGTGAAAAACATTCAGTACTTC.

The CDR3 sequence is CAIKEGGHTDTQYF. CDR3 nucleotides: TGTGCCATCAAAGAGGGCGGACACACAGATACGCAGTATTTT. The chain recombines TRBV10-3 with TRBJ2-3; either TRBD1 or TRBD2 may fit D (5 bases each). This CDR3 is 14 amino acids long. The V end was cut by 7 bases, the J end by 2 bases, with 13 bases between. The germline V gene encodes CDR1 ENHRY and CDR2 SYGVKD.

J is TRBJ2-1 and V is TRBV7-9, with D maybe TRBD1 (5 bases). Germline V gene lookup returns CDR1 SEHNR and CDR2 FQNEAQ (reference sequence). V was trimmed by 5 bases and J by 7 bases, leaving 12 bases between them. The length of the CDR3 is 13 residues. CDR3 nucleotides: TGTGCCAGCAGCCCTCAGGGTCCGAATGAGCAGTTCTTC. Its protein is CASSPQGPNEQFF.

This clone was detected a few times. The rearrangement links TRBV7-9 to TRBJ2-7, with a weak D call TRBD1 (7 bases). The CDR3 is 17 amino acids. V was pared by 5 bases and J by 7 bases, with 27 bases between. The germline CDR1 and CDR2 sequences are SEHNR and FQNEAQ (reference sequence). The CDR3 loop is CASSPRGGGRGLEEQYF. The CDR3 DNA reads as TGTGCCAGCAGCCCCCGAGGGGGCGGGCGGGGCCTAGAAGAGCAGTACTTC.

The rearrangement links TRBV7-8 to TRBJ2-2; 10 nucleotides align to TRBD1. V gave up 1 base and J gave up 6 bases; unmatched junction bases: 5. Germline V gives CDR1 SGHVS, CDR2 FQNEAQ. The length of the CDR3 is 16 residues. DNA of the CDR3: TGTGCCAGCAGCTTAGGTTCCGGGACAGGGGCCGGGGAGCTGTTTTTT. Amino acids: CASSLGSGTGAGELFF.

The chain uses TRBV5-4 and TRBJ2-2; 8 bases map to TRBD1. Germline V CDR1 and CDR2: SGHNT, YYREEE (reference sequence). The CDR3 consists of 17 residues. V trimming: 5 bases; J trimming: 1 base; junction bases outside the gene matches: 10. Here the CDR3 reads CASSSDSGTGNTGELFF. The CDR3 DNA reads TGTGCCAGCAGTTCCGACTCCGGGACAGGGAACACCGGGGAGCTGTTTTTT.

This clone has ten or more counts. The rearrangement links TRBV6-5 to TRBJ1-1; D call uncertain. Germline V gene lookup returns CDR1 MNHEY and CDR2 SVGAGI. The CDR3 totals 11 residues. Trimming pared 5 bases from V and 5 bases from J, leaving 6 bases between. CDR3 loop: CASSAETEAFF. In DNA form, the CDR3 reads TGTGCCAGCAGTGCCGAAACTGAAGCTTTCTTT.

This clone was seen a few times. The chain employs TRBV5-1 and TRBJ1-2; possible D gene TRBD1, 5 bases. V was trimmed by 2 bases and J by 3 bases, leaving 14 bases between them. The CDR3 totals 15 residues. The germline V gene has CDR1 SGHRS and CDR2 YFSETQ. The CDR3 here is CASSLLPTRDYGYTF. The CDR3, as DNA: TGCGCCAGCAGCTTATTGCCCACCAGGGACTATGGCTACACCTTC.

The chain links TRBV9 to TRBJ2-2; 10 bases align to TRBD2. With 0 bases clipped from V and 1 base from J, the junction kept 6 bases outside the gene matches. The CDR3 length is 18 residues. Looked up from germline, CDR1 is SGDLS and CDR2 is YYNGEE. CDR3 in amino acids: CASSVGAGGPLNTGELFF. The CDR3 DNA reads as TGTGCCAGCAGCGTAGGAGCGGGAGGGCCACTGAACACCGGGGAGCTGTTTTTT.

Here the CDR3 DNA reads TGTGCCAGCAGTCCCCCGACAGGGAGAGACACTGAAGCTTTCTTT. Translated: CASSPPTGRDTEAFF. The chain combines TRBV27 with TRBJ1-1, with 7 bases aligning to TRBD1. The trim removed 5 bases at V and 3 bases at J, leaving 9 bases unmatched. Germline lookup yields CDR1 MNHEY and CDR2 SMNVEV (reference sequence). The length of the CDR3 is 15 residues.

The rearrangement joins TRBV29-1 to TRBJ2-4; 9 positions agree with TRBD1. Germline lookup yields CDR1 SQVTM and CDR2 ANQGSEA. The length of the CDR3 is 13 residues. V was clipped by 3 bases and J by 7 bases; unmatched bases: 4. The CDR3 loop is CSVDRQGENIQYF. The CDR3 DNA reads as TGCAGCGTTGACCGACAGGGGGAGAACATTCAGTACTTC.

V is TRBV27 and J is TRBJ2-6; weak D call: TRBD1 (5 bases). The V gene lost 7 bases and the J gene lost 0 bases, with 10 bases spanning the gap. CDR1 is MNHEY and CDR2 is SMNVEV in the germline V gene (reference sequence). CDR3 length equals 15 residues. The CDR3 loop reads CASTLQASGANVLTF. DNA of the CDR3: TGTGCCAGCACCCTACAGGCCTCTGGGGCCAACGTCCTGACTTTC.

The gene calls are TRBV9 and TRBJ1-5; D unclear. Germline-derived CDR1 and CDR2 are SGDLS and YYNGEE. The CDR3 sequence is 15 residues long. The V and J ends lost 3 bases and 2 bases respectively, with 12 bases between them. The CDR3 here is CASSAWADGNQPQHF. The CDR3 DNA follows: TGTGCCAGCAGCGCTTGGGCCGATGGCAATCAGCCCCAGCATTTT.